Reported below is one TCR beta chain. It has no known antigen specificity. Base qualities are not at hand, and no much larger clone is one base apart. This sample stems from a study of T cell changes during pregnancy in multiple sclerosis (dated by TCRdb to the late 2010s). Background on the whole study: The study looked at changes in the T cell repertoire across pregnancy in women with multiple sclerosis.

From the germline V gene (reference sequence), CDR1 is LNHDA and CDR2 is SQIVND. V lost 5 bases and J lost 4 bases, and the count of bases not matched to a germline gene is 7. The CDR3 goes from the cysteine to the phenylalanine over 15 residues. The sequence is cut down to CDR3 DNA, 45 bases in frame from base 1. Libraries were prepared through the immunoSEQ multiplex PCR assay. TCRdb obtained this table from immuneACCESS and retained in-frame rearrangements with V and J assigned. These tables miss some clones; where compared with another copy, unresolved V genes account for less than half of the shortfall, and the remainder is unexplained. In this sample the table shows more than 60,000 clones, roughly 90% of which occur a single time. The ten largest clones represent around 0.27% of the sample.

The rearranged segments are TRBV19 and TRBJ1-2; TRBD1 lines up with 10 middle nucleotides. The source of this sequence is a female donor in good health, enrolled as a control in a pregnancy study. The source material was CD4+ T cells from peripheral blood mononuclear cells, sampled in the third trimester of pregnancy. The DNA is TGTGCCAGTAGTCAAGGGACAGGGGAGGGCTATGGCTACACCTTC. Its protein is CASSQGTGEGYGYTF.